This T cell receptor beta chain was sequenced during a study of T cell changes during pregnancy in multiple sclerosis. Assay used: immunoSEQ multiplex PCR; TCRdb lists only in-frame clones, some missing. The table lists about 85,000 clones, roughly 92% of them singletons. Germline values: CDR1 SNHLY, CDR2 FYNNEI. The junction had 7 bases not matched to a gene; V was cut back by 2 bases and J by 5 bases. This CDR3 region has 15 residues. V gene TRBV2 combines with J gene TRBJ1-2, with 8 bases that match TRBD1. The TCR comes from a female donor with multiple sclerosis, enrolled in a pregnancy study. This specimen consisted of peripheral blood, obtained in the first trimester of pregnancy. The DNA of the CDR3 is TGTGCCAGCAGTGAAATTCAGGACAGGGCTTATGGCTACACCTTC. Protein: CASSEIQDRAYGYTF.